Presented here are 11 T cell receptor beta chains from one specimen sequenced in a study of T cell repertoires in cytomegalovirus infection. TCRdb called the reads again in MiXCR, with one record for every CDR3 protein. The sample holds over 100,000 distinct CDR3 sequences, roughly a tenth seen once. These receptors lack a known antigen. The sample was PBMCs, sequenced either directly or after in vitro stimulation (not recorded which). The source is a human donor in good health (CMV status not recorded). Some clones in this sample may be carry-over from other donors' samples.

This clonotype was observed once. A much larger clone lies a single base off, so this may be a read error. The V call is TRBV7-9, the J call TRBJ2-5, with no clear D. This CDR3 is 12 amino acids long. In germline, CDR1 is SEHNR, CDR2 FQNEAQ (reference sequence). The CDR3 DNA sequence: TGTGACAGCAGCCTTACTCGGGAGACCCAGTACTTC. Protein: CDSSLTRETQYF.

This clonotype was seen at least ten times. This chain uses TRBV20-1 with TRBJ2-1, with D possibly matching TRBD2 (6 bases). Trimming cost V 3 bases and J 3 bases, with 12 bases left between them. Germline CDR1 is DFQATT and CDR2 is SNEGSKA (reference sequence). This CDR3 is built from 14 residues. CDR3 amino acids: CSASTGVYYNEQFF. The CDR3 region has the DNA TGCAGTGCTAGTACGGGAGTCTACTACAATGAGCAGTTCTTC.

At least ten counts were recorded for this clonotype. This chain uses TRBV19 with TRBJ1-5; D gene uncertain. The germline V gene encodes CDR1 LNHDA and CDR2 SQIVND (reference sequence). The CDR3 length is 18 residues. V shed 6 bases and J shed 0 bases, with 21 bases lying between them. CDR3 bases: TGTGCCAGTAGCACAGTCCTCGTAAGTCCTTATAGCAATCAGCCCCAGCATTTT. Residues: CASSTVLVSPYSNQPQHF.

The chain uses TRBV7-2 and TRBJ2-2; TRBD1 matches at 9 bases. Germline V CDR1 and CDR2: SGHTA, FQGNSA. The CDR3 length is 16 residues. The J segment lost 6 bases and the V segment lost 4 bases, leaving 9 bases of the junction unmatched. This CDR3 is CASSSTGTGFPGELFF. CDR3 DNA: TGTGCCAGCAGCTCAACCGGGACAGGGTTCCCCGGGGAGCTGTTTTTT. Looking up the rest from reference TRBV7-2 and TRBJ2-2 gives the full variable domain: GAGVSQSPSNKVTEKGKDVELRCDPISGHTALYWYRQSLGQGLEFLIYFQGNSAPDKSGLPSDRFSAERTGGSVSTLTIQRTQQEDSAVYLCASSSTGTGFPGELFFGEGSRLTVL.

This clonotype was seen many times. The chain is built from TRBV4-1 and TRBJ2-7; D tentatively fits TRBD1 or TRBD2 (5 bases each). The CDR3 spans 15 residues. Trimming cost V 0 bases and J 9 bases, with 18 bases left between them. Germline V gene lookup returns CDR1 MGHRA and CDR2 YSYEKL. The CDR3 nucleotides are TGCGCCAGCAGCCAAGATTTAGGGGACGAGGGCGTGCAGTACGTC. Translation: CASSQDLGDEGVQYV.

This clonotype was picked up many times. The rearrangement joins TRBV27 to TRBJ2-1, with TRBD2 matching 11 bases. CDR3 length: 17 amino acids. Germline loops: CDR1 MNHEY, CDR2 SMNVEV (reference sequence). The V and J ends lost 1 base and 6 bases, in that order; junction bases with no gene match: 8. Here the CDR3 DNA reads TGTGCCAGCAGTTTATTTCGACTAGCGGGATCCCCCAATGAGCAGTTCTTC. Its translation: CASSLFRLAGSPNEQFF.

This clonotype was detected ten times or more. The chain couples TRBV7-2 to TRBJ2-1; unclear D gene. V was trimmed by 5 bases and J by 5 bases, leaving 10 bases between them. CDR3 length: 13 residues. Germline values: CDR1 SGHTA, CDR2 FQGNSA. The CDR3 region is CASSLGRNNEQFF. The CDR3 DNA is TGTGCCAGCAGCCTAGGTCGGAACAATGAGCAGTTCTTC.

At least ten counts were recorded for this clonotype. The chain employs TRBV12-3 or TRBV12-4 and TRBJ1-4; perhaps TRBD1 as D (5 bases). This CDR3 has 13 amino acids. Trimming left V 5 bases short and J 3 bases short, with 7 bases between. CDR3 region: CASSGGANEKLFF. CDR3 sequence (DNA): TGTGCCAGCAGTGGGGGTGCTAATGAAAAACTGTTTTTT.

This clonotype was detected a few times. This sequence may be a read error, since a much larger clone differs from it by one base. CDR3 sequence (DNA): TGTACCAGCAGCTTGGGTGGGACAGGGTACCCTGAAGCTTTCTTT. Amino acids: CTSSLGGTGYPEAFF. V gene TRBV5-4 combines with J gene TRBJ1-1; TRBD1 aligns across 9 bases. Germline CDR1 is SGHNT and CDR2 is YYREEE (reference sequence). The CDR3 runs to 15 residues.

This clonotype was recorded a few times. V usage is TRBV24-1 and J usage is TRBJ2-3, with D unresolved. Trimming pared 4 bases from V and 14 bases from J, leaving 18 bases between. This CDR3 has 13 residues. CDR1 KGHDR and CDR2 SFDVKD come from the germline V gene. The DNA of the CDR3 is TGTGCCACCAGTGACCCGCAGTTTCAGCAGTGGTATTTT. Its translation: CATSDPQFQQWYF.

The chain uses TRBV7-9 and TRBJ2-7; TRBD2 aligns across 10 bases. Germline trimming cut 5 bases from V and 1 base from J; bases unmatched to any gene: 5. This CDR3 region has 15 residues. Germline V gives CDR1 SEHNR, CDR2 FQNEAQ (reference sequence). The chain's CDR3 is CASSPLAGESYEQYF. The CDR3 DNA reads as TGTGCCAGCAGCCCGCTAGCGGGAGAATCCTACGAGCAGTACTTC.